A single sample gave rise to the 28 T cell receptor beta chains below, sequenced in a study of CD8+ T cells in alopecia areata. Extracted from the samples, RNA was reverse transcribed into cDNA to serve as the sequencing template. Libraries were prepared by immunoSEQ multiplex PCR; TCRdb keeps only in-frame clonotypes and omits some of them. The table lists 200,000 to 250,000 clones, roughly two thirds of them singletons, with more than 0.95% in the top ten. The sequenced sample was CD4+ T cells sorted from blood, obtained at week 0. These TCRs come from a human donor with alopecia areata.

Only a few counts were recorded for this clone. The sample holds other DNA sequences that translate to the same CDR3. The J gene is TRBJ1-6, the V gene TRBV6-1; perhaps TRBD1 as D (5 bases). In germline, CDR1 is MNHNS, CDR2 SASEGT. This CDR3 is 14 amino acids long. V was shortened by 4 bases and J by 4 bases, with 8 bases between the two germline ends. The CDR3 nucleotides read TGTGCCAGCAGTGCGGGACCTTATAATTCACCCCTCCACTTT. The encoded protein is CASSAGPYNSPLHF.

A note on this clone: Other DNA sequences in this specimen translate into the identical CDR3. The genes are TRBV30 and TRBJ2-2, with no clear D. CDR1 and CDR2 (germline): GTSNPN, SVGIG (reference sequence). Trimming removed 0 bases at V and 4 bases at J, with 6 bases between. This CDR3 comprises 13 residues. Written as DNA, the CDR3 is TGTGCCTGGAGTGTTTTGGGCACCGGGGAGCTGTTTTTT. It yields the protein CAWSVLGTGELFF.

The chain carries TRBV1 and TRBJ1-1; the D call TRBD1 from the table was never checked on the DNA. TRBV1 has pseudogene status. The CDR3 length is 15 residues. CDR3 coding DNA: TGCACCAGCAGCCGGAGTATGGGGGCGGACACTGAAGCTTTCTTT. Translation: CTSSRSMGADTEAFF.

This clone was counted between two and nine times. The genes are TRBV30 and TRBJ2-2; 7 bases match TRBD2. Germline CDR1 reads GTSNPN; CDR2 reads SVGIG (reference sequence). Trimming took 8 bases from V and 5 from J; bases not matched to a gene: 11. The CDR3 sequence is 14 residues long. Here the CDR3 reads CAGPTSRGTGELFF. The CDR3 nucleotides read TGTGCCGGACCGACTAGCCGGGGAACCGGGGAGCTGTTTTTT. Using reference TRBV30 and TRBJ2-2 for the parts outside the CDR3, the full variable domain is SQTIHQWPATLVQPVGSPLSLECTVEGTSNPNLYWYRQAAGRGLQLLFYSVGIGQISSEVPQNLSASRPQDRQFILSSKKLLLSDSGFYLCAGPTSRGTGELFFGEGSRLTVL.

V usage is TRBV4-2 and J usage is TRBJ1-1; no reliable D call. In germline, CDR1 is LGHNA, CDR2 YNFKEQ. Trimming took 0 bases from V and 0 from J, leaving 5 bases between them. There are 14 residues in the CDR3. In nucleotides, the CDR3 is TGTGCCAGCAGCCAAGAAGTTATGAACACTGAAGCTTTCTTT. It is translated as CASSQEVMNTEAFF.

The gene calls are TRBV7-9 and TRBJ2-7; no clear D. The V and J ends lost 5 bases and 3 bases respectively, with 17 bases between them. Germline V gene sequence: CDR1 SEHNR, CDR2 FQNEAQ (reference sequence). The CDR3 sequence is 15 residues long. CDR3 sequence: CASSRTGRILYEQYF. The CDR3 DNA reads as TGTGCCAGCAGCCGGACCGGACGGATCCTCTACGAGCAGTACTTC.

The chain combines TRBV4-2 with TRBJ2-3, with TRBD1 as a possible D gene (6 bases). Germline-derived CDR1 and CDR2 are LGHNA and YNFKEQ. This CDR3 is built from 16 residues. V dropped 4 bases and J dropped 3 bases, with 17 bases sitting between them. The CDR3 here is CASSRPGQDLTDTQYF. CDR3 coding DNA: TGTGCCAGCAGCCGACCGGGACAAGACCTAACAGATACGCAGTATTTT.

V is TRBV10-1 and J is TRBJ2-7; D unresolved. Germline CDR1 reads WNHNN; CDR2 reads SYGVQD (reference sequence). The CDR3 totals 13 residues. Trimming pared 0 bases from V and 5 bases from J, leaving 8 bases between. The chain's CDR3 is CASSESGPHEQYF. CDR3 DNA: TGCGCCAGCAGTGAGTCCGGGCCCCACGAGCAGTACTTC.

This clone was seen a single time. The chain carries TRBV7-2 and TRBJ2-7, with 9 bases identical to TRBD1. The CDR3 has 15 amino acids. CDR1 and CDR2 from the germline V gene are SGHTA and FQGNSA. V shed 4 bases, J shed 5 bases, and the junction held 9 bases outside the gene matches. The chain's CDR3 is CASSSGQGRWDEQYF. CDR3 DNA: TGTGCCAGCAGCTCTGGACAGGGGCGATGGGACGAGCAGTACTTC.

This clone was seen only a few times. The sample carries other DNA sequences with the same CDR3. The chain joins TRBV29-1 to TRBJ2-3; perhaps TRBD2 as D (6 bases). Trimming took off 3 bases at V and 1 base at J, with 8 bases between the two ends. The CDR3 has 13 amino acids. Germline CDR1 is SQVTM and CDR2 is ANQGSEA. The CDR3: CSVDGGGTDTQYF. DNA of the CDR3: TGCAGCGTTGATGGCGGGGGCACAGATACGCAGTATTTT.

The V call is TRBV29-1, the J call TRBJ2-5; D possibly corresponds to TRBD2 (7 bases). CDR3 length equals 13 residues. The ends were cut back, 7 bases at V and 2 bases at J, with 14 bases in the middle. The V gene's germline CDR1 is SQVTM and CDR2 ANQGSEA. The CDR3 loop reads CSARGGGQETQYF. In DNA, the CDR3 is TGCAGCGCCAGGGGAGGGGGACAAGAGACCCAGTACTTC. Filled out from reference TRBV29-1 and TRBJ2-5, the complete variable domain reads SAVISQKPSRDICQRGTSLTIQCQVDSQVTMMFWYRQQPGQSLTLIATANQGSEATYESGFVIDKFPISRPNLTFSTLTVSNMSPEDSSIYLCSARGGGQETQYFGPGTRLLVL.

This clone turned up a few times. The chain joins TRBV5-1 to TRBJ2-6; D unresolved. Germline assignment: CDR1 SGHRS and CDR2 YFSETQ. V was cut by 4 bases and J by 0 bases, with 11 bases left in between. The CDR3 contains 16 residues. CDR3 in amino acids: CASSLNPGSGANVLTF. The CDR3 coding sequence is TGCGCCAGCAGCCTGAATCCAGGCTCTGGGGCCAACGTCCTGACTTTC.

The chain couples TRBV6-5 to TRBJ1-2, with a tentative D call TRBD1 (5 bases). The CDR3 totals 13 residues. Germline V lookup: CDR1 MNHEY, CDR2 SVGAGI. Between the trimmed V and J ends, which lost 10 bases and 3 bases, there was a span of 15 bases. CDR3 protein: CATRDSGYYGYTF. In DNA form, the CDR3 reads TGTGCCACCCGGGACTCTGGCTACTATGGCTACACCTTC.

The rearrangement joins TRBV9 to TRBJ2-3; D is uncertain. The CDR3 length is 15 residues. With 4 bases removed from V and 4 bases from J, the gap between germline ends came to 16 bases. Germline V lookup: CDR1 SGDLS, CDR2 YYNGEE. CDR3 in amino acids: CASSPHSSSADTQYF. In nucleotides, the CDR3 is TGTGCCAGCAGCCCCCACTCATCCTCGGCAGATACGCAGTATTTT.

The chain carries TRBV30 and TRBJ1-6; TRBD1 might be the D (6 bases). Trimming took off 3 bases at V and 10 bases at J, with 22 bases between the two ends. Germline V gene sequence: CDR1 GTSNPN, CDR2 SVGIG (reference sequence). CDR3 length: 16 residues. CDR3 protein: CAWRDRDGGGVSPLHF. The CDR3 DNA reads as TGTGCCTGGAGAGACCGGGACGGAGGGGGGGTATCACCCCTCCACTTT.

This clone was seen a handful of times. V and J are TRBV29-1 and TRBJ2-1; D may be TRBD1 or TRBD2 (5 bases each). This CDR3 has 11 residues. Germline values: CDR1 SQVTM, CDR2 ANQGSEA. The CDR3, as DNA: TGCAGGAGGGGCAGGGAACATGAGCAGTTCTTC. As protein: CRRGREHEQFF.

The J gene is TRBJ2-5, the V gene TRBV30; the D gene could be TRBD1 or TRBD2 (5 bases each). Germline V gives CDR1 GTSNPN, CDR2 SVGIG (reference sequence). The CDR3 is 16 amino acids. V was cut by 0 bases and J by 5 bases, with 19 bases left in between. The CDR3 region is CAWSVRVGTLPETQYF. DNA for the CDR3: TGTGCCTGGAGTGTAAGGGTTGGGACGCTCCCCGAGACCCAGTACTTC.

The V gene is TRBV6-5, the J gene TRBJ2-1; D perhaps matches TRBD1 (7 bases). This CDR3 comprises 14 residues. Trimming removed 0 bases at V and 10 bases at J, with 13 bases between. CDR1 and CDR2 from the germline V gene are MNHEY and SVGAGI. Here the CDR3 reads CASSYSTRGEEQFF. In DNA form, the CDR3 reads TGTGCCAGCAGTTACTCGACCAGGGGGGAGGAGCAGTTCTTC.

The V gene is TRBV5-1, the J gene TRBJ2-2, with 7 bases aligning to TRBD1. The germline gives CDR1 SGHRS, CDR2 YFSETQ. With 0 bases clipped from V and 2 bases from J, the junction kept 4 bases outside the gene matches. This CDR3 contains 16 residues. DNA of the CDR3: TGCGCCAGCAGCTTGGAGACAGGGATAAACACCGGGGAGCTGTTTTTT. Its translation is CASSLETGINTGELFF.

The chain joins TRBV10-3 to TRBJ2-7, with a weak D call TRBD2 (6 bases). CDR3 length equals 15 residues. Trimming pared 6 bases from V and 0 bases from J, leaving 15 bases between. Per germline, CDR1 ENHRY and CDR2 SYGVKD. This CDR3 is CAIRGGGGSSYEQYF. In DNA form, the CDR3 reads TGTGCCATCAGGGGGGGTGGAGGGAGCTCCTACGAGCAGTACTTC.

The CDR3 sequence: CASSFPHSPLHF. The CDR3 nucleotides are TGTGCCAGCAGTTTCCCCCATTCACCCCTCCACTTT. V usage is TRBV27 and J usage is TRBJ1-6; D is ambiguous. Deletions cut 3 bases from V and 8 bases from J, with 5 bases between. The CDR3 extends over 12 amino acids. The germline gives CDR1 MNHEY, CDR2 SMNVEV (reference sequence).

The genes are TRBV5-6 and TRBJ2-3, with a possible D match to TRBD2 (7 bases). The CDR3 is 15 amino acids. CDR1 is SGHDT and CDR2 is YYEEEE in the germline V gene. The V and J ends lost 2 bases and 4 bases respectively, with 14 bases between them. This CDR3 is CASSFWRGGSDTQYF. DNA of the CDR3: TGTGCCAGCAGCTTCTGGAGGGGGGGCTCAGATACGCAGTATTTT.

The CDR3 loop reads CASSFSGGAETQYF. The CDR3, as DNA: TGTGCCAGCAGCTTTAGCGGGGGGGCGGAGACCCAGTACTTC. This chain uses TRBV7-6 with TRBJ2-5, with TRBD2 matching 11 bases. With 3 bases clipped from V and 5 bases from J, the junction kept 2 bases outside the gene matches. The CDR3 runs to 14 residues. Germline V gives CDR1 SGHVS, CDR2 FNYEAQ. The full variable domain, with the rest looked up from reference TRBV7-6 and TRBJ2-5, is GAGVSQSPRYKVTKRGQDVALRCDPISGHVSLYWYRQALGQGPEFLTYFNYEAQQDKSGLPNDRFSAERPEGSISTLTIQRTEQRDSAMYRCASSFSGGAETQYFGPGTRLLVL.

The chain couples TRBV23-1 to TRBJ2-3; unclear D gene. TRBV23-1 is assigned to the ORF class and has an uncertain function. V was clipped by 2 bases and J by 0 bases, with 12 bases between them. The CDR3 contains 16 residues. The CDR3 DNA is TGCGCCAGCAGTCAAATCCAGCGCGCTAGCACAGATACGCAGTATTTT. It is translated as CASSQIQRASTDTQYF.

V gene TRBV6-1 combines with J gene TRBJ2-3; D not resolved. Germline values: CDR1 MNHNS, CDR2 SASEGT. The CDR3 spans 12 residues. Trimming took 2 bases from V and 7 from J, leaving 7 bases between them. In nucleotides, the CDR3 is TGTGCCAGCAGTGAATGGGTATATACGCAGTATTTT. It codes for CASSEWVYTQYF.

This clone came up a few times. This chain uses TRBV30 with TRBJ2-7; D call uncertain. V gave up 5 bases and J gave up 2 bases, with 13 bases separating them. CDR1 and CDR2 from the germline V gene are GTSNPN and SVGIG (reference sequence). The CDR3 has 13 amino acids. The CDR3 loop reads CAWGLGIPYEQYF. Here the CDR3 DNA reads TGTGCCTGGGGCTTGGGGATTCCCTACGAGCAGTACTTC.

The CDR3 region has the DNA TGTGCCAGCAGTTTATCGTTCGGACTATATGGCTACACCTTC. This sequence encodes CASSLSFGLYGYTF. V gene TRBV27 combines with J gene TRBJ1-2; D is undetermined. V lost 0 bases to trimming and J lost 5 bases, with 10 bases between them. CDR1 is MNHEY, CDR2 SMNVEV, per germline (reference sequence). The CDR3 sequence is 14 residues long.

The chain couples TRBV10-3 to TRBJ2-3; D is undetermined. V lost 3 bases to trimming and J lost 5 bases, with 12 bases between them. The CDR3 runs 14 residues. The germline V gene has CDR1 ENHRY and CDR2 SYGVKD. CDR3 DNA: TGTGCCATCAGTGATGGTCAATCCAGAGATACGCAGTATTTT. This gives the protein CAISDGQSRDTQYF.